This T cell receptor (beta chain) originates from a study of T cells in Graves' hyperthyroidism and ophthalmopathy. The study's findings and limits: Ophthalmopathy and stable hyperthyroidism were told apart by a 13 V-J model.

Amplified regions were TCR beta CDR3 sequences from RNA transcripts. RT-PCR in the first round (using the HTBI primer set) targeted the TCR CDR3. Via MiXCR, TCRdb re-called the multiplex PCR reads, giving one row per CDR3 protein. The data contain roughly 500,000 distinct CDR3 sequences, approximately 48% of them singletons. Germline values: CDR1 LNHNV, CDR2 YYDKDF (reference sequence). The germline V and J ends were trimmed by 2 bases and 3 bases, with 11 bases remaining between them. CDR3 length: 14 residues. Clinicians diagnosed patients from clinical symptoms, serum thyroxine and TRAb, thyroid ultrasound and orbital computed tomography. Many counts were recorded for this clonotype. Its specificity is unknown.

The chain links TRBV15 to TRBJ2-7; D may be TRBD1 (5 bases). Sequenced material: peripheral blood or thyroid tissue (not recorded which). This receptor was obtained from an adult woman with Graves' disease, either hyperthyroidism or ophthalmopathy (not recorded which). CDR3 nucleotides: TGTGCCACCAGCAGATTCAGGGTGGGCTACGAGCAGTACTTC. Residues: CATSRFRVGYEQYF.